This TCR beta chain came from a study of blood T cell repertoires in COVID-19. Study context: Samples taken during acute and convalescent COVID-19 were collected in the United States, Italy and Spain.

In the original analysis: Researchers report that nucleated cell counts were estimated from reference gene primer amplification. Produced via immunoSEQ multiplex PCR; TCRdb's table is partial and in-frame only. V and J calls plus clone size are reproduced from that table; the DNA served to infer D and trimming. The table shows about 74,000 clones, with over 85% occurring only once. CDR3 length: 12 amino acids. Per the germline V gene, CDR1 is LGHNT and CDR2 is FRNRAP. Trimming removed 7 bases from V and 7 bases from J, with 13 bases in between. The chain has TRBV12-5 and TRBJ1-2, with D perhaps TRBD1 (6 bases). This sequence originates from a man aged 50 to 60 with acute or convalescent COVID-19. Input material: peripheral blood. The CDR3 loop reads CASEDRTIGYTF. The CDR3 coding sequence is TGTGCTAGTGAGGACAGAACTATTGGCTACACCTTC.